This T cell receptor beta chain was found in a study of T-cell reconstitution after alpha-beta-depleted transplantation in children. This clonotype was recorded at least ten times. The antigen remains unidentified. The V end lost 4 bases, the J end lost 3 bases, and 12 bases lay between the germline ends. This CDR3 spans 15 amino acids. Germline loops: CDR1 KGHDR, CDR2 SFDVKD. Preparation of the TCRbeta library was carried out with unique molecular identifiers. TCRdb fed the PCR reads into MiXCR, producing one record per CDR3 protein. The sample contains 90,000 to 120,000 distinct CDR3 sequences, 5% to 7% of which appear only once. Findings and caveats of the study: Reports say that about two months after transplant, the alpha-beta T cells came out of several hundred graft clones that had expanded.

This chain uses TRBV24-1 with TRBJ2-1; a weak D match, TRBD1 (5 bases). The receptor was derived from a male patient between 2 and 10 years old who had a stem cell transplant for acute lymphoblastic leukemia, so the T cells may come from the graft donor. The sample here was PBMCs, mostly from graft donor cells, taken 360 days after TCRalphabeta/CD19-depleted stem cell transplant. In nucleotides, the CDR3 is TGTGCCACCAGTGAGGGGCCGGGTGTCTACAATGAGCAGTTCTTC. Its translation: CATSEGPGVYNEQFF.